The entry below gives a single T cell receptor (beta chain) sequence along with its context. Authors' methods: Amplifying reference gene primers gave estimates of nucleated cell counts. Profiled with immunoSEQ multiplex PCR; TCRdb holds only in-frame clones, not every one. V, J and clone size were drawn from that table, and D and trimming were deduced from the DNA. The sample lists hundreds of thousands of clones, 70% to 90% occurring once. Recruited during active infection, patients (from Seattle) were subsequently followed longitudinally. The sample belongs to a study of blood T cell repertoires in COVID-19. On the study more broadly: From the United States, Italy and Spain came samples of acute and convalescent COVID-19.

V lost 4 bases to trimming and J lost 0 bases, with 10 bases between them. This CDR3 comprises 14 residues. Per the germline V gene, CDR1 is LNHDA and CDR2 is SQIVND (reference sequence). The sequencing sample was made of peripheral blood. The genes are TRBV19 and TRBJ2-7, with a weak D call TRBD1 (5 bases). The clonotype originates from a woman in her fifties or sixties with COVID-19, enrolled during active disease. This CDR3 is CASSTRRGSYEQYF. DNA of the CDR3: TGTGCCAGTAGTACGAGAAGGGGCTCCTACGAGCAGTACTTC.